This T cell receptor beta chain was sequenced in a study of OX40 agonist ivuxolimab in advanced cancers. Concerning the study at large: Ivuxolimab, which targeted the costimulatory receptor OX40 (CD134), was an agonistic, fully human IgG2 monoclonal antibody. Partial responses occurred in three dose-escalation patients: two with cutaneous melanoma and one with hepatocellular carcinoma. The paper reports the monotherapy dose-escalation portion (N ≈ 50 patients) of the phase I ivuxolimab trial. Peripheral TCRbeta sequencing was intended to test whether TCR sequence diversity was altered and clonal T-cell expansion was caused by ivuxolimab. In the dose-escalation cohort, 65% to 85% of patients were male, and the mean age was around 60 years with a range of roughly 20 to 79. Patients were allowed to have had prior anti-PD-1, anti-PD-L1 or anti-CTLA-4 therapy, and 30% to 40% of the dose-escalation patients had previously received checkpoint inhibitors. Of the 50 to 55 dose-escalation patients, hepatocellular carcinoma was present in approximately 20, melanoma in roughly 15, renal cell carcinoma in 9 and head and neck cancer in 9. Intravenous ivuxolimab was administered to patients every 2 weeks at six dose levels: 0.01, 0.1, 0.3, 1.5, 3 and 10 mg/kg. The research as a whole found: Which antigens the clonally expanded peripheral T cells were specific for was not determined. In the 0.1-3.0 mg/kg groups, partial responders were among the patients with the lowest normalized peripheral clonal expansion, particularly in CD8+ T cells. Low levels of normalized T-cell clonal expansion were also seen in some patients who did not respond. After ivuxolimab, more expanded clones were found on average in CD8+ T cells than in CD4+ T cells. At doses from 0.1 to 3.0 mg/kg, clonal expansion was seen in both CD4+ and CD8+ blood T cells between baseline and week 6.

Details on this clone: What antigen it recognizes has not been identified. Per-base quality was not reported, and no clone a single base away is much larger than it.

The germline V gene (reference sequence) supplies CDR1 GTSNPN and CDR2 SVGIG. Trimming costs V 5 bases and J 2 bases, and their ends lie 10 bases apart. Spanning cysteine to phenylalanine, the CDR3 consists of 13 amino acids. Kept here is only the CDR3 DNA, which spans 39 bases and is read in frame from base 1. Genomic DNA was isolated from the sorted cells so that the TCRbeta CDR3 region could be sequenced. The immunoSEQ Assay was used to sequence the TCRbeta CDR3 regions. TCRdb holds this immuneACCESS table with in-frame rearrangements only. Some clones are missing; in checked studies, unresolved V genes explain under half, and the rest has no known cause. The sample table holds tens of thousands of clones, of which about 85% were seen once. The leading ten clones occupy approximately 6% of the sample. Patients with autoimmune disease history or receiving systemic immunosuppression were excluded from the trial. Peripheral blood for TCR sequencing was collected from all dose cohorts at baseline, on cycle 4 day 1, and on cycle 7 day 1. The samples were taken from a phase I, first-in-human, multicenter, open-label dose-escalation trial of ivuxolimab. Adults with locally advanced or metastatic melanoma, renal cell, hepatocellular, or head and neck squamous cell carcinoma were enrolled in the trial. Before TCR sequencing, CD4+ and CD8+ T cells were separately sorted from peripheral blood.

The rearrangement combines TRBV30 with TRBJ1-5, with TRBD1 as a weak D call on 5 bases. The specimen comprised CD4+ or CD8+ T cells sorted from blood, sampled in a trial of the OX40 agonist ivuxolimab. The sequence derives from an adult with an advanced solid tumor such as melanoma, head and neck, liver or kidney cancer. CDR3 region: CAWGDSGNQPQHF. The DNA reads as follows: TGTGCCTGGGGGGACTCTGGCAATCAGCCCCAGCATTTT.